What follows describes a single TCR beta chain. The antigen is not known. Time point given: week 35, safety follow-up. The vaccine gave 300 ug of a 20-mer mutant IDH1 peptide subcutaneously per dose. This entry belongs to a study of a mutant IDH1 vaccine in newly diagnosed glioma. As for the study in general: The study started vaccination 4-6 weeks after radiotherapy alone, or with temozolomide cycles. An approximately 62% male, 37.5% female split and a mean age of about 43 years characterized treated patients. Pretreatment consisted of radiotherapy, temozolomide, or both, with most receiving both.

Sequenced by immunoSEQ multiplex PCR; TCRdb stores in-frame clones only, minus some. The sample lists tens of thousands of clones, roughly 84% occurring once. The CDR3 totals 16 residues. V was cut by 4 bases and J by 2 bases, with 12 bases left in between. The germline V gene has CDR1 PRHDT and CDR2 FYEKMQ (reference sequence). Findings and limits, study-wide: Across multiple MHC alleles, 93.3% of patients had vaccine-induced responses.

This receptor was obtained from a man aged 30-40 years with glioma. Sequences were derived from PBMCs, sampled from a glioma patient whose treatment included an IDH1 peptide vaccine. V usage is TRBV13 and J usage is TRBJ1-6, with D unresolved. CDR3 sequence reads: CASSSRTGAYNSPLHF. The CDR3 DNA reads TGTGCCAGCAGCTCCCGGACCGGCGCCTATAATTCACCCCTCCACTTT. The full variable domain, in which reference TRBV13 and TRBJ1-6 provide the parts outside the CDR3, is AAGVIQSPRHLIKEKRETATLKCYPIPRHDTVYWYQQGPGQDPQFLISFYEKMQSDKGSIPDRFSAQQFSDYHSELNMSSLELGDSALYFCASSSRTGAYNSPLHFGNGTRLTVT.